One sample yielded the 30 T cell receptor beta chains listed below, sequenced in a study of T-cell memory formation after mild COVID-19. One entry per CDR3 protein results from TCRdb running MiXCR on the 5' RACE reads. This table holds roughly 400,000 distinct CDR3 sequences, about a sixth found once. Specimen: PBMCs or a T cell subset sorted from them (not recorded which). These receptors were obtained from a man younger than 30 who had mild COVID-19 (a few samples of this study predate the infection). Cell type and time point are not known.

The chain employs TRBV7-9 and TRBJ2-5; TRBD1 matches at 7 bases. The CDR3 totals 16 residues. With V trimmed by 2 bases and J by 3 bases, 9 bases remained unmatched. Germline V gives CDR1 SEHNR, CDR2 FQNEAQ (reference sequence). The CDR3 sequence is CASSLFPTGMKETQYF. As DNA, the CDR3 is TGTGCCAGCAGCTTATTCCCGACAGGGATGAAAGAGACCCAGTACTTC.

This clonotype has just a few counts. The rearrangement joins TRBV12-3 or TRBV12-4 to TRBJ1-1, with a weak D call TRBD1 (5 bases). Trimming pared 7 bases from V and 0 bases from J, leaving 12 bases between. The CDR3 covers 14 residues. This CDR3 reads CASTPEGLNTEAFF. The CDR3 DNA follows: TGTGCCAGCACCCCGGAGGGGCTGAACACTGAAGCTTTCTTT.

This clonotype was seen a few times. The gene calls are TRBV18 and TRBJ1-5; no clear D. V dropped 4 bases and J dropped 7 bases, with 17 bases sitting between them. The CDR3 consists of 15 residues. Germline V gives CDR1 KGHSH, CDR2 LQKENI. The CDR3 reads CASSLSGSPIQPQHF. CDR3 nucleotide sequence: TGTGCCAGCTCACTAAGTGGCTCCCCCATACAGCCCCAGCATTTT. Filled out from reference TRBV18 and TRBJ1-5, the complete variable domain reads NAGVMQNPRHLVRRRGQEARLRCSPMKGHSHVYWYRQLPEEGLKFMVYLQKENIIDESGMPKERFSAEFPKEGPSILRIQQVVRGDSAAYFCASSLSGSPIQPQHFGDGTRLSIL.

The rearrangement uses TRBV5-4 and TRBJ2-5, with D uncertain. V was shortened by 4 bases and J by 5 bases, with 12 bases between the two germline ends. The CDR3 spans 13 residues. Germline CDR1 reads SGHNT; CDR2 reads YYREEE (reference sequence). The CDR3 is CASSKLTSETQYF. CDR3 DNA sequence: TGTGCCAGCAGCAAACTGACATCGGAGACCCAGTACTTC.

The sample holds many counts of this clonotype. The rearrangement links TRBV9 to TRBJ1-1; no reliable D call. Germline values: CDR1 SGDLS, CDR2 YYNGEE. The CDR3 is 12 amino acids. V was trimmed by 7 bases and J by 3 bases, leaving 10 bases between them. The CDR3 here is CASGYKDTEAFF. CDR3 DNA: TGTGCCAGCGGTTATAAGGACACTGAAGCTTTCTTT.

This clonotype occurred a few times. The rearrangement uses TRBV5-6 and TRBJ2-3; D unclear. The V and J ends lost 4 bases and 7 bases respectively, with 16 bases between them. Germline CDR1 and CDR2: SGHDT and YYEEEE. CDR3 size: 14 residues. The CDR3 DNA sequence: TGTGCCAGCAGCATGACTGGGTTCAGGTATACGCAGTATTTT. This encodes CASSMTGFRYTQYF.

This clonotype occurred a few times. The gene calls are TRBV4-1 and TRBJ1-1; TRBD1 matches at 7 bases. CDR1 and CDR2 (germline): MGHRA, YSYEKL. The CDR3 spans 14 residues. The V gene end was trimmed by 3 bases and the J gene end by 5 bases; junction bases not matched to a gene: 6. The CDR3 coding sequence is TGCGCCAGCAGCCAGCAGACAGGGCCTACTGAAGCTTTCTTT. As protein: CASSQQTGPTEAFF.

The rearrangement uses TRBV7-2 and TRBJ2-7; 8 nucleotides align to TRBD1. The CDR3 has 16 amino acids. Germline V gene data show CDR1 as SGHTA and CDR2 as FQGNSA. With 5 bases clipped from V and 5 bases from J, the junction kept 14 bases outside the gene matches. The CDR3 here is CASSPRTGIIGHEQYV. The CDR3 DNA reads TGTGCCAGCAGCCCGCGGACAGGGATCATTGGACACGAGCAGTACGTC.

The rearrangement links TRBV7-9 to TRBJ2-7; no definite D call. This CDR3 spans 14 amino acids. The V end lost 5 bases, the J end lost 2 bases, and 13 bases lay between the germline ends. The germline V gene encodes CDR1 SEHNR and CDR2 FQNEAQ (reference sequence). CDR3 coding DNA: TGTGCCAGCAGCGCCGACGGTATACCCTACGAGCAGTACTTC. Its protein product is CASSADGIPYEQYF.

The chain uses TRBV3-2 and TRBJ2-7; TRBD2, the table's D call, lacks a check against the DNA. TRBV3-2 represents a pseudogene. The length of the CDR3 is 15 residues. CDR3 DNA sequence: TGTGCCAGCAGCCAAGATCCCGGGGAGGGACCCGAGCAGTACGTC. Translation: CASSQDPGEGPEQYV.

This chain links TRBV10-3 with TRBJ1-5, with D tentatively TRBD1 (6 bases). The germline CDR1 and CDR2 sequences are ENHRY and SYGVKD. Deletions cut 0 bases from V and 0 bases from J, with 9 bases between. The CDR3 contains 16 residues. The CDR3 is CAISESRGNSNQPQHF. The DNA of the CDR3 is TGTGCCATCAGTGAGTCGAGGGGGAATAGCAATCAGCCCCAGCATTTT.

This clonotype was counted only a few times. The chain is built from TRBV4-3 and TRBJ1-3; 7 bases align to TRBD1. There are 15 residues in the CDR3. Germline CDR1 and CDR2: LGHNA and YSLEER. Trimming removed 3 bases from V and 4 bases from J; junction bases left unmatched: 6. DNA for the CDR3: TGCGCCAGCAGCCAGCGGCCGGGACAGGGAAACACCATATATTTT. Its translation is CASSQRPGQGNTIYF.

The table lists this clonotype with a few counts. One junction end disagrees with the germline gene, perhaps due to a read error. The genes are TRBV6-1 and TRBJ1-2; a weak D match, TRBD1 (5 bases). There are 13 residues in the CDR3. Germline CDR1 MNHNS, CDR2 SASEGT. DNA for the CDR3: TGTGCCAGCAGTGAAGGGGGTAGGACACCGGAGCCATTC. Protein product: CASSEGGRTPEPF.

The gene calls are TRBV7-9 and TRBJ1-2; no definite D call. The CDR3 is made up of 12 amino acids. Trimming removed 5 bases from V and 13 bases from J, with 17 bases in between. Looked up from germline, CDR1 is SEHNR and CDR2 is FQNEAQ (reference sequence). The CDR3 spells CASSPRLNRGTF. In DNA, the CDR3 is TGTGCCAGCAGCCCCCGGCTGAATCGGGGCACCTTC.

This rearrangement joins TRBV7-2 to TRBJ1-2; the match to TRBD1 covers 9 bases. CDR1 is SGHTA and CDR2 is FQGNSA in the germline V gene. Trimming at V came to 5 bases and at J to 5 bases, leaving 9 bases not matched to a gene. The CDR3 spans 15 residues. This CDR3 is CASSPGRDRVYGYTF. The CDR3, as DNA: TGTGCCAGCAGCCCCGGGCGGGACAGGGTTTATGGCTACACCTTC.

V usage is TRBV11-2 and J usage is TRBJ2-3; 10 nucleotides match TRBD2. The CDR3 sequence is 17 residues long. Germline V gene sequence: CDR1 SGHAT, CDR2 FQNNGV. V lost 4 bases and J lost 5; bases outside the gene matches: 12. CDR3 residues: CASSSLVSSGGKDTQYF. The CDR3 nucleotides are TGTGCCAGCAGCTCGCTAGTTAGTAGCGGGGGGAAAGATACGCAGTATTTT.

The V and J genes are TRBV27 and TRBJ2-6; no clear D. With 8 bases removed from V and 0 bases from J, the gap between germline ends came to 11 bases. The CDR3 length is 15 residues. CDR1 is MNHEY and CDR2 is SMNVEV in the germline V gene (reference sequence). The CDR3 coding sequence is TGTGCCAGCCGGACCACCTACTCTGGGGCCAACGTCCTGACTTTC. Translation: CASRTTYSGANVLTF. Together with reference TRBV27 and TRBJ2-6, the CDR3 gives the full variable domain: EAQVTQNPRYLITVTGKKLTVTCSQNMNHEYMSWYRQDPGLGLRQIYYSMNVEVTDKGDVPEGYKVSRKEKRNFPLILESPSPNQTSLYFCASRTTYSGANVLTFGAGSRLTVL.

This clonotype was detected only a few times. V usage is TRBV7-9 and J usage is TRBJ2-1; D possibly corresponds to TRBD2 (6 bases). Germline-derived CDR1 and CDR2 are SEHNR and FQNEAQ (reference sequence). This CDR3 is built from 14 residues. The V end was cut by 5 bases, the J end by 9 bases, with 17 bases between. CDR3 sequence reads: CASSAPGGVPEQFF. Here the CDR3 DNA reads TGTGCCAGCAGCGCCCCCGGCGGGGTTCCTGAGCAGTTCTTC.

This clonotype has just a few counts. V is TRBV4-3 and J is TRBJ2-1, with no clear D. V gave up 0 bases and J gave up 9 bases, with 9 bases separating them. Germline loops: CDR1 LGHNA, CDR2 YSLEER. The CDR3 contains 13 residues. CDR3 protein: CASSQDLRSEQFF. CDR3 DNA sequence: TGCGCCAGCAGCCAAGATCTAAGGAGTGAGCAGTTCTTC.

V usage is TRBV12-3 or TRBV12-4 and J usage is TRBJ1-4; a weak D match, TRBD1 (6 bases). The length of the CDR3 is 13 residues. The ends were cut back, 5 bases at V and 8 bases at J, with 12 bases in the middle. The CDR3 bases are TGTGCCAGCAGTACAGGGTTCAAGGAAAAACTGTTTTTT. It specifies CASSTGFKEKLFF.

The chain carries TRBV20-1 and TRBJ2-5; the D gene could be TRBD1 or TRBD2 (5 bases each). The germline V gene has CDR1 DFQATT and CDR2 SNEGSKA (reference sequence). The CDR3 length is 13 residues. Trimming removed 5 bases from V and 2 bases from J, with 12 bases in between. The CDR3 spells CSAVRDPQETQYF. DNA for the CDR3: TGCAGTGCTGTCCGGGACCCACAAGAGACCCAGTACTTC.

This clonotype was picked up a small number of times. This rearrangement joins TRBV7-9 to TRBJ2-4, with D possibly TRBD1 on 6 matching bases. The germline gives CDR1 SEHNR, CDR2 FQNEAQ (reference sequence). The CDR3 contains 14 residues. V was trimmed by 4 bases and J by 6 bases, leaving 13 bases between them. The CDR3 DNA follows: TGTGCCAGCAGCTCCCCGGACAGACGAAACATTCAGTACTTC. Translating gives CASSSPDRRNIQYF. The entire variable domain, with the rest obtained from reference TRBV7-9 and TRBJ2-4, is as follows: DTGVSQNPRHKITKRGQNVTFRCDPISEHNRLYWYRQTLGQGPEFLTYFQNEAQLEKSRLLSDRFSAERPKGSFSTLEIQRTEQGDSAMYLCASSSPDRRNIQYFGAGTRLSVL.

This clonotype was seen only once. The V call is TRBV29-1, the J call TRBJ2-1; 9 positions match TRBD1. The CDR3 contains 14 residues. Trimming cost V 7 bases and J 6 bases; bases outside gene matches: 10. Germline V lookup: CDR1 SQVTM, CDR2 ANQGSEA. The CDR3 bases are TGCAGCGGCCGGGGGGACAGGGTATTCAATGAGCAGTTCTTC. Its translation is CSGRGDRVFNEQFF.

The chain links TRBV15 to TRBJ2-1; the D call may be TRBD1 or TRBD2 (6 bases each). Germline CDR1 is LNHNV and CDR2 is YYDKDF (reference sequence). CDR3 length: 16 residues. Trimming took 0 bases from V and 3 from J, leaving 12 bases between them. The chain's CDR3 is CATSREVGGGYNEQFF. The CDR3 region has the DNA TGTGCCACCAGCAGAGAGGTGGGGGGCGGCTACAATGAGCAGTTCTTC.

The rearrangement links TRBV7-3 to TRBJ2-7; possible D gene TRBD1, 6 bases. Trimming took off 1 base at V and 3 bases at J, with 10 bases between the two ends. CDR1 and CDR2 (germline): SGHTA, FQGTGA. The CDR3 is made up of 14 amino acids. The CDR3 spells CASSLKDRDYEQYF. Written as DNA, the CDR3 is TGTGCCAGCAGCTTAAAGGACAGAGACTACGAGCAGTACTTC. The complete variable domain, with remaining parts taken from reference TRBV7-3 and TRBJ2-7, reads GAGVSQTPSNKVTEKGKYVELRCDPISGHTALYWYRQSLGQGPEFLIYFQGTGAADDSGLPNDRFFAVRPEGSVSTLKIQRTERGDSAVYLCASSLKDRDYEQYFGPGTRLTVT.

The gene calls are TRBV10-3 and TRBJ2-7; D remains ambiguous. V was clipped by 2 bases and J by 3 bases, with 8 bases between them. CDR3 length: 13 amino acids. The germline V gene encodes CDR1 ENHRY and CDR2 SYGVKD. The CDR3, as DNA: TGTGCCATCAGTGAGCCACCCAACTACGAGCAGTACGTC. The encoded protein is CAISEPPNYEQYV.

This clonotype was seen more than once but under ten times. The genes are TRBV5-1 and TRBJ2-3; 7 bases fit TRBD1. V shed 6 bases, J shed 4 bases, and the junction held 2 bases outside the gene matches. Germline CDR1 is SGHRS and CDR2 is YFSETQ. This CDR3 spans 12 amino acids. The CDR3 region has the DNA TGCGCCAGCAATCAGGGGGCAGATACGCAGTATTTT. Translated, it gives CASNQGADTQYF.

This clonotype was picked up many times. The CDR3 coding sequence is TGCGCCAGCAGCTTGGACGGAGAGCAGTACTTC. Translation gives CASSLDGEQYF. The J gene is TRBJ2-7, the V gene TRBV5-1; D is ambiguous. With 0 bases removed from V and 7 bases from J, the gap between germline ends came to 5 bases. This CDR3 comprises 11 residues. The germline V gene encodes CDR1 SGHRS and CDR2 YFSETQ.

This clonotype has a count of ten or more. The chain joins TRBV7-9 to TRBJ1-6; tentatively, D is TRBD1 (5 bases). Germline V gives CDR1 SEHNR, CDR2 FQNEAQ (reference sequence). The CDR3 has 14 residues. V was clipped by 1 base and J by 8 bases, with 9 bases between them. CDR3 residues: CASSLEDTDSPLHF. The CDR3 DNA reads TGTGCCAGCAGCTTAGAGGACACGGATTCACCCCTCCACTTT.

This clonotype was recorded a few times. J is TRBJ1-1 and V is TRBV6-5; D might be TRBD1 (6 bases). Germline V gives CDR1 MNHEY, CDR2 SVGAGI. V was trimmed by 6 bases and J by 7 bases, leaving 12 bases between them. This CDR3 contains 12 residues. CDR3 DNA sequence: TGTGCCAGCAGCCCCGGACAGCTTGAAGCTTTCTTT. Its translation: CASSPGQLEAFF.